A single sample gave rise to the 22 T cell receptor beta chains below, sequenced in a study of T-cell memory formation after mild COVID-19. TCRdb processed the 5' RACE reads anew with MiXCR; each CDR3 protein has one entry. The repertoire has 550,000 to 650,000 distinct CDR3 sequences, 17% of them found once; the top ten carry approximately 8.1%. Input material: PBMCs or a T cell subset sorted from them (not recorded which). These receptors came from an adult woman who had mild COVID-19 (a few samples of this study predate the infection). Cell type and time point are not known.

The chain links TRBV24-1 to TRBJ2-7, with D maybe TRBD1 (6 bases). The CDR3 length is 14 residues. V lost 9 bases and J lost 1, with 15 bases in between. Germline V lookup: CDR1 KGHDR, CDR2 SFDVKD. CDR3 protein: CATLVLGASYEQYF. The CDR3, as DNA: TGTGCCACCCTGGTCCTGGGGGCGTCCTACGAGCAGTACTTC.

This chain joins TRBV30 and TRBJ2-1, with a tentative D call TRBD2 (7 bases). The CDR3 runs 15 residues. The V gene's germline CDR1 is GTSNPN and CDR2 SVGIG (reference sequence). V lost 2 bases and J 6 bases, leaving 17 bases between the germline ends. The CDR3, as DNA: TGTGCCTGGAGTACGGGACAAGGGGGGGGCAATGAGCAGTTCTTC. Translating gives CAWSTGQGGGNEQFF.

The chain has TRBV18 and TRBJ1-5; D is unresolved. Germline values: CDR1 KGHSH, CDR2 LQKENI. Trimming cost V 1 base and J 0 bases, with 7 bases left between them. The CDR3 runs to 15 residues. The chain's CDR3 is CASSPQDGSNQPQHF. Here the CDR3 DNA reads TGTGCCAGCTCACCACAAGACGGTAGCAATCAGCCCCAGCATTTT.

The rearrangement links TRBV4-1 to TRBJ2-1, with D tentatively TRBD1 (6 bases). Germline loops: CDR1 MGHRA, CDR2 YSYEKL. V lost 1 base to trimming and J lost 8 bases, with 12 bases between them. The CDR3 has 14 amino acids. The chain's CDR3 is CASSQATGFDEQFF. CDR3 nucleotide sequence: TGCGCCAGCAGCCAAGCGACAGGTTTCGATGAGCAGTTCTTC.

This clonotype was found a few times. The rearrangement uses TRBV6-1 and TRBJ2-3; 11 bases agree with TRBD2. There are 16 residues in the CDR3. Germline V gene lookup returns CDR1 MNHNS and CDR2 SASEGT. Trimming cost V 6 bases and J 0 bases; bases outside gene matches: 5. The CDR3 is CASRLAGGPSTDTQYF. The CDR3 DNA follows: TGTGCCAGCAGGCTAGCGGGGGGCCCTAGCACAGATACGCAGTATTTT.

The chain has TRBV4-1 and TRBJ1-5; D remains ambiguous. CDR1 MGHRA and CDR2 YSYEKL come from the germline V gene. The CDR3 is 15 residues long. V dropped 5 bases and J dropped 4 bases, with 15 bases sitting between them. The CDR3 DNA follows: TGCGCCAGCAGCTTAGGTCTTACCCTTAATCAGCCCCAGCATTTT. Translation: CASSLGLTLNQPQHF.

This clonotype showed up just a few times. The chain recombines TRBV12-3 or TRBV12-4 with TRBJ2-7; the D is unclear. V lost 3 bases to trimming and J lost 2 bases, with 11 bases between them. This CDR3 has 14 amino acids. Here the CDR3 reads CASSLGTQPYEQYF. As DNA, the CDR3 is TGTGCCAGCAGTTTGGGTACCCAACCCTACGAGCAGTACTTC.

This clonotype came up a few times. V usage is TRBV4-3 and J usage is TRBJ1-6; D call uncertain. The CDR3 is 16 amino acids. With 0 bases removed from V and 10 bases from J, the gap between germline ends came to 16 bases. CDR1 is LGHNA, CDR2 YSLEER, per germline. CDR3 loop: CASSQEVRLKGSPLHF. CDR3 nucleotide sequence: TGCGCCAGCAGCCAAGAGGTTCGCCTAAAGGGCTCACCCCTCCACTTT.

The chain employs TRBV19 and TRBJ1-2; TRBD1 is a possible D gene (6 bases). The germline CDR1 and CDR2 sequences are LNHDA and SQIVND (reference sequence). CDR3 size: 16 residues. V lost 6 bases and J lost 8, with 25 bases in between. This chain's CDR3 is CASSPWGRQGREGYTF. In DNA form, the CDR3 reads TGTGCCAGTAGCCCCTGGGGGCGCCAGGGGAGAGAAGGCTACACCTTC. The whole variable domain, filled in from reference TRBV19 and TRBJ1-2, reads DGGITQSPKYLFRKEGQNVTLSCEQNLNHDAMYWYRQDPGQGLRLIYYSQIVNDFQKGDIAEGYSVSREKKESFPLTVTSAQKNPTAFYLCASSPWGRQGREGYTFGSGTRLTVV.

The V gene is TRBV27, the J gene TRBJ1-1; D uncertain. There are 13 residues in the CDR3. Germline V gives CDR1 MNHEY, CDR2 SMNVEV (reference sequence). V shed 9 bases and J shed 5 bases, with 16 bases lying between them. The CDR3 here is CARIEAGRTEAFF. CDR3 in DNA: TGTGCCAGGATAGAAGCGGGTCGAACTGAAGCTTTCTTT.

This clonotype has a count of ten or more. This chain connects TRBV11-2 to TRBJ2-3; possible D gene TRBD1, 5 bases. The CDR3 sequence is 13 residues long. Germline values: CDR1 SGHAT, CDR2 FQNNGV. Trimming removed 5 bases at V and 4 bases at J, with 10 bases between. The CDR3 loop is CASSLGVPDTQYF. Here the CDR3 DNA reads TGTGCCAGCAGCCTAGGGGTCCCAGATACGCAGTATTTT.

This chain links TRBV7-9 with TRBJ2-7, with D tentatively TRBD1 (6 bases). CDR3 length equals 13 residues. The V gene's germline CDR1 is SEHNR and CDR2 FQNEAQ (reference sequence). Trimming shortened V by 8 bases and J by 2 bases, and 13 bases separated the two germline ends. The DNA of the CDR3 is TGTGCCAGCGGACAGACAGGAACCTACGAGCAGTACTTC. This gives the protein CASGQTGTYEQYF. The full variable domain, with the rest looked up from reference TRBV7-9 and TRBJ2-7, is DTGVSQNPRHKITKRGQNVTFRCDPISEHNRLYWYRQTLGQGPEFLTYFQNEAQLEKSRLLSDRFSAERPKGSFSTLEIQRTEQGDSAMYLCASGQTGTYEQYFGPGTRLTVT.

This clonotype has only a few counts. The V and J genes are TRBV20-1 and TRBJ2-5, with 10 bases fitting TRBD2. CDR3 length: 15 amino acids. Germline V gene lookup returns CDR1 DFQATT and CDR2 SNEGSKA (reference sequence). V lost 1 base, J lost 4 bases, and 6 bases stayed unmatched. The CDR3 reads CSARGSGGSPETQYF. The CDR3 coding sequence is TGCAGTGCTAGAGGTAGCGGGGGGTCCCCAGAGACCCAGTACTTC.

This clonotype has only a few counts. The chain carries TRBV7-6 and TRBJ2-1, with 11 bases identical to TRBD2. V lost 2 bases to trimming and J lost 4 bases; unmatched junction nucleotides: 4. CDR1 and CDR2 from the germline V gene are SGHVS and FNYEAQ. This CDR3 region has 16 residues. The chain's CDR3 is CASSLMTSGTYNEQFF. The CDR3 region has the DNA TGTGCCAGCAGCTTAATGACTAGCGGGACTTACAATGAGCAGTTCTTC.

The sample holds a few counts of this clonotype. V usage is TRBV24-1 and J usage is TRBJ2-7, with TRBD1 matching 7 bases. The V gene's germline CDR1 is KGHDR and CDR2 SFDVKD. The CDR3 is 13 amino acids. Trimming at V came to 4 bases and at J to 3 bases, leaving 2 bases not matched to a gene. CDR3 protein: CATSDRGNYEQYF. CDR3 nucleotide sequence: TGTGCCACCAGTGACAGGGGGAACTACGAGCAGTACTTC.

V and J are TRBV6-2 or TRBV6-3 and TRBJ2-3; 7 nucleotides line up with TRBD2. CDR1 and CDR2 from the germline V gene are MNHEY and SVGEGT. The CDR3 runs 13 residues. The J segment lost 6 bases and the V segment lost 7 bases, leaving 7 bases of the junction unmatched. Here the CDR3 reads CASTVGGSDTQYF. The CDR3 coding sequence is TGTGCCAGCACGGTCGGCGGGAGTGATACGCAGTATTTT.

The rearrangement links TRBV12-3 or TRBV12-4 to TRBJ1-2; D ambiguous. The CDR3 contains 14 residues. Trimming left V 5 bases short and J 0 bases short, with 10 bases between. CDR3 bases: TGTGCCAGCAGTAATAGTTTTTCTAACTATGGCTACACCTTC. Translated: CASSNSFSNYGYTF.

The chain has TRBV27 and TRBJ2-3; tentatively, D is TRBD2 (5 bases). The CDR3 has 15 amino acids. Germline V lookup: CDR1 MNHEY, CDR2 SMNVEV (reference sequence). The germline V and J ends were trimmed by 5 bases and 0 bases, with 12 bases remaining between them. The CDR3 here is CASSTLTGSTDTQYF. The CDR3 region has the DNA TGTGCCAGCAGTACCCTTACGGGGAGCACAGATACGCAGTATTTT.

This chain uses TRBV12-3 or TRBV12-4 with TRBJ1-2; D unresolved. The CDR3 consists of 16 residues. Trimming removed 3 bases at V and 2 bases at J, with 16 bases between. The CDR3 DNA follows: TGTGCCAGCAGTTTGAGGGCGGGGAGCTCCAACTATGGCTACACCTTC. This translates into CASSLRAGSSNYGYTF.

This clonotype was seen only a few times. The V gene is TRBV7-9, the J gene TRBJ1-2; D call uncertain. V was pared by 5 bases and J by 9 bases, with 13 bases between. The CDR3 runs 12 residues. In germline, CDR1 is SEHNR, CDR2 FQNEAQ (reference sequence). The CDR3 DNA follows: TGTGCCAGCAGCCGGACGAGGCAGCGCTACACCTTC. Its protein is CASSRTRQRYTF.

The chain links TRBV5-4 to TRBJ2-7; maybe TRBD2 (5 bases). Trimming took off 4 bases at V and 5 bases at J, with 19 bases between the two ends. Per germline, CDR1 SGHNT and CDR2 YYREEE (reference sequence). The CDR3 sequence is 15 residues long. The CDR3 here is CASSPRGGKSDEQYF. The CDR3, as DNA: TGTGCCAGCAGCCCTCGGGGTGGTAAGAGCGACGAGCAGTACTTC.

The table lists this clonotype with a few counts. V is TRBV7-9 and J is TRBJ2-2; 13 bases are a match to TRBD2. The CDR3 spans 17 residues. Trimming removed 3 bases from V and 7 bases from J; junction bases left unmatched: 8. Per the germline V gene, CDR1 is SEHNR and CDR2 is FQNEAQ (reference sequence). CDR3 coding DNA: TGTGCCAGCAGCTTCCCCGGACTAGCGGGAGAAGGCGGGGAGCTGTTTTTT. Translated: CASSFPGLAGEGGELFF.